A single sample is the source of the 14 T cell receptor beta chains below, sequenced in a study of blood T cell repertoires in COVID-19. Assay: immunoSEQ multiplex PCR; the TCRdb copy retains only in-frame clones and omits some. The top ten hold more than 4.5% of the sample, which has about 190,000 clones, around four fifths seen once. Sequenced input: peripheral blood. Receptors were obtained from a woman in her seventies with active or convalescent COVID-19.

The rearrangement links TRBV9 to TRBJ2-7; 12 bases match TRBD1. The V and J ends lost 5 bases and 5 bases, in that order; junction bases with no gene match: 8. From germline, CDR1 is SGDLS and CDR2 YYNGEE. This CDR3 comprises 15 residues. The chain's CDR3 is CASSASGTGGDEQYF. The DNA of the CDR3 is TGTGCCAGCAGTGCCTCCGGGACAGGGGGCGACGAGCAGTACTTC.

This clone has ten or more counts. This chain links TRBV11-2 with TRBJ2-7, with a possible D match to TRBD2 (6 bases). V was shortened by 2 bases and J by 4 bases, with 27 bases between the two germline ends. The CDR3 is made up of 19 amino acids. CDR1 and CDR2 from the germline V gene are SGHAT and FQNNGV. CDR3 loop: CASSLRLGGIGGRAYEQYF. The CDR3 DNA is TGTGCCAGCAGCTTAAGGTTAGGAGGGATCGGGGGACGTGCTTACGAGCAGTACTTC.

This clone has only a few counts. Here the CDR3 DNA reads TGTGCCAGACTAGCGGGAGTAGGGGAGCAGTACTTC. It is translated as CARLAGVGEQYF. The chain links TRBV28 to TRBJ2-7; 11 positions match TRBD2. The V gene's germline CDR1 is MDHEN and CDR2 SYDVKM. V lost 9 bases, J lost 7 bases, and 5 bases stayed unmatched. This CDR3 is built from 12 residues.

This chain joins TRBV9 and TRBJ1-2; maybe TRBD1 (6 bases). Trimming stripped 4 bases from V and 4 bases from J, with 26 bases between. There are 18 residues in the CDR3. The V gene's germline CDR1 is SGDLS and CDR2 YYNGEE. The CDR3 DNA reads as TGTGCCAGCAGCCAAGGCCTACAGGGAGGGAGCAACCCCTATGGCTACACCTTC. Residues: CASSQGLQGGSNPYGYTF.

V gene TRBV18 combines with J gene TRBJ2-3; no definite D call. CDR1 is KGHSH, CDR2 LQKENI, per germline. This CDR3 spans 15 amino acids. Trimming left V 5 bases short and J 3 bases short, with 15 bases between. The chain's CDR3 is CASSASVVLTDTQYF. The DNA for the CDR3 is TGTGCCAGCTCAGCATCAGTGGTCCTTACAGATACGCAGTATTTT.

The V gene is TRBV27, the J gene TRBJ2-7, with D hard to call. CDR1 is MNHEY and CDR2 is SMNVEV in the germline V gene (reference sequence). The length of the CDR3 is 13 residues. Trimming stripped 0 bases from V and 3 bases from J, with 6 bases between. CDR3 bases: TGTGCCAGCAGTTTATCGAGCCGCTACGAGCAGTACTTC. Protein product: CASSLSSRYEQYF.

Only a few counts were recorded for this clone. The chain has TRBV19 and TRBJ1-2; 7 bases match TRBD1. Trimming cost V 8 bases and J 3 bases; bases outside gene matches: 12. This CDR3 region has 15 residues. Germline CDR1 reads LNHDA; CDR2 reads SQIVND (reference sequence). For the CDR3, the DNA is TGTGCCAGTCGACAGGGCGGGCGAGTGGACTATGGCTACACCTTC. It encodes CASRQGGRVDYGYTF.

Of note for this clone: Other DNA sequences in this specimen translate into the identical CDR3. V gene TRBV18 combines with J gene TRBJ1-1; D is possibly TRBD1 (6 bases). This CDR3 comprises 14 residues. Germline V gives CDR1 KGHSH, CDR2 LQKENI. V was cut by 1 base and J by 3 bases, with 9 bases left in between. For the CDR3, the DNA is TGTGCCAGCTCACCACTATCAGGGGACACTGAAGCTTTCTTT. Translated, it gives CASSPLSGDTEAFF.

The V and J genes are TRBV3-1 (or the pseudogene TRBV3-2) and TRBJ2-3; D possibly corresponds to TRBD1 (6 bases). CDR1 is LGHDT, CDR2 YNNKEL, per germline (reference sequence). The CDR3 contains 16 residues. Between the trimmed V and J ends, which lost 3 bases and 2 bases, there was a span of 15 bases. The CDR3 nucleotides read TGTGCCAGCAGCCACTATAGCCAGGGGTACACAGATACGCAGTATTTT. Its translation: CASSHYSQGYTDTQYF.

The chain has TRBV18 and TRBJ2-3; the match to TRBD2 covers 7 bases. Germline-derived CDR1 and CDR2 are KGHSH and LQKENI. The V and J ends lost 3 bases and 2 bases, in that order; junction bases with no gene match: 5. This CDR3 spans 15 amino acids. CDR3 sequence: CASSPGGRNTDTQYF. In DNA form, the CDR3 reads TGTGCCAGCTCACCCGGGGGGAGGAACACAGATACGCAGTATTTT.

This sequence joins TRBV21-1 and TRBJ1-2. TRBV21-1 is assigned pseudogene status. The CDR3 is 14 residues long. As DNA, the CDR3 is TGTGCCAGCAGTTGGCACGGAGCCAGTTATGGCTACACCTTC. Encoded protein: CASSWHGASYGYTF.

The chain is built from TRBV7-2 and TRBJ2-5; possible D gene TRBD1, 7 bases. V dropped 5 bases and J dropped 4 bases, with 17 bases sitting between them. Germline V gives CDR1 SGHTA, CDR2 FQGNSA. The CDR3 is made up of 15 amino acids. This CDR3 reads CASSRNRGTVETQYF. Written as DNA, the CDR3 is TGTGCCAGCAGCAGAAACCGCGGGACAGTAGAGACCCAGTACTTC.

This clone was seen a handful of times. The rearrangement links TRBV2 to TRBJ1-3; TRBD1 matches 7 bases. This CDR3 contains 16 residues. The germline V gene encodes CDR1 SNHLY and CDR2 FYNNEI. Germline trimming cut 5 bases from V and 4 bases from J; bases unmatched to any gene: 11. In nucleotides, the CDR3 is TGTGCCAGCAGTTCGACAGGGCGCGCCCGGGGAAACACCATATATTTT. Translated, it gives CASSSTGRARGNTIYF.

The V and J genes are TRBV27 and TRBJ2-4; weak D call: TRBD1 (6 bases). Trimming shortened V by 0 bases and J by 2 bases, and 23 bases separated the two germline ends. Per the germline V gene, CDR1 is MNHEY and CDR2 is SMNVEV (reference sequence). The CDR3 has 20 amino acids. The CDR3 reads CASSLSIRYPRDITKNIQYF. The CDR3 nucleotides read TGTGCCAGCAGTTTATCGATACGATACCCCCGGGACATCACCAAAAACATTCAGTACTTC.